This TCR beta chain emerged from a study of shared clonotypes between healthy human individuals. Study-level background: Used for every donor were three CD4 naive, three CD4 memory, two CD8 naive and one CD8 memory plate. Study results and limitations: Sorted-subset sequencing was shown by rarefaction to be incomplete despite large depth. In this cohort, only blood was sampled, and tissue repertoires likely differ.

Nashville, Tennessee was home to all donors, each a Caucasian adult. Germline lookup yields CDR1 MDHEN and CDR2 SYDVKM. The ends lost 6 bases at V and 2 bases at J; junction bases unmatched: 5. The CDR3 extends over 15 amino acids. Comments on this clone: Its antigen is not known.

Only in-frame clones appear in the TCRdb table, and some are missing; sequencing was by immunoSEQ multiplex PCR. The table includes about a million clones, 70% to 85% detected once. Input material: memory CD4+ T cells from PBMCs. As to subset: CD45RA-negative fraction. The chain is built from TRBV28 and TRBJ1-3; 9 bases match TRBD1. The sequence was obtained from a man aged 18 to 29 in good health. Some clones in this sample may be carry-over from other donors' samples. DNA for the CDR3: TGTGCCAGCAGGGAACAGGGGGCGACTGGAAACACCATATATTTT. Amino acids: CASREQGATGNTIYF.